This paragraph reports one T cell receptor beta chain. The antigen remains undetermined. A TCRbeta library incorporating unique molecular identifiers was prepared. Each CDR3 protein is one row after TCRdb ran MiXCR on the PCR reads. The table includes 300,000 to 400,000 distinct CDR3 sequences, 15% to 20% detected once. This sample is drawn from a study of T-cell reconstitution after alpha-beta-depleted transplantation in children. Study-level points and caveats: The origin of high day-60 TCRbeta diversity in some patients lay in surviving recipient T cells and thymic progenitors. When one year had passed after transplant, most T-cell counts and diversity came from newly produced T cells. Expanded clones from the graft, numbering several hundred, reportedly supplied alpha-beta T cells about two months after transplant.

Germline-derived CDR1 and CDR2 are SGHKS and YYEKEE (reference sequence). The CDR3 extends over 15 amino acids. Deletions cut 0 bases from V and 2 bases from J, with 12 bases between. The receptor was isolated from a male patient aged 2-9 years who had a stem cell transplant for acute lymphoblastic leukemia, so the T cells may come from the graft donor. The genes are TRBV5-5 and TRBJ2-7; D perhaps matches TRBD1 (5 bases). The specimen was PBMCs, mostly from graft donor cells, collected 360 days after TCRalphabeta/CD19-depleted stem cell transplant. The chain's CDR3 is CASSLGGSLPYEQYF. CDR3 nucleotide sequence: TGTGCCAGCAGCTTGGGGGGCTCCCTGCCCTACGAGCAGTACTTC.